This passage covers 13 T cell receptor beta chains from one sample sequenced in a study of T cell repertoires in cytomegalovirus infection. MiXCR, run by TCRdb on the reads, gives a single entry per CDR3 protein. The sample records approximately 180,000 distinct CDR3 sequences, roughly 20% being singletons. The source material was PBMCs. These receptors came from a human donor in good health (CMV status not recorded). Some clones in this sample may be carry-over from other donors' samples.

The table lists this clonotype with a few counts. The V gene is TRBV23-1, the J gene TRBJ2-2; D gene unclear. TRBV23-1 qualifies as an ORF whose function is uncertain. V gave up 8 bases and J gave up 5 bases, with 9 bases separating them. There are 12 residues in the CDR3. CDR3 region: CASPLETGELFF. The CDR3 DNA follows: TGCGCCAGCCCGTTGGAGACCGGGGAGCTGTTTTTT.

The genes are TRBV28 and TRBJ1-4, with a weak D call TRBD1 (5 bases). Deletions cut 6 bases from V and 6 bases from J, with 14 bases between. CDR1 and CDR2 (germline): MDHEN, SYDVKM. The CDR3 covers 14 residues. This CDR3 reads CASSGAPRHEKLFF. CDR3 nucleotide sequence: TGTGCCAGCAGCGGGGCTCCCCGACATGAAAAACTGTTTTTT.

This clonotype was counted once. At one end the junction does not follow the germline gene, possibly because of a read error. V is TRBV27 and J is TRBJ1-6; TRBD1 matches at 8 bases. The CDR3 runs 14 residues. Germline loops: CDR1 MNHEY, CDR2 SMNVEV (reference sequence). CDR3 nucleotide sequence: TGTGCCGGCAGTTTACAGGGGGGTAATTCACCCCTCCACTTT. As protein: CAGSLQGGNSPLHF.

This clonotype occurred many times. This chain joins TRBV23-1 and TRBJ1-5; D gene ambiguous. TRBV23-1 is known as an ORF, though its function is uncertain. The CDR3 covers 18 residues. V lost 0 bases and J lost 7, with 22 bases in between. CDR3 in amino acids: CASSQSRRFGELGQPQHF. CDR3 nucleotide sequence: TGCGCCAGCAGTCAATCGAGGAGGTTCGGGGAATTAGGGCAGCCCCAGCATTTT.

This clonotype showed up many times. J is TRBJ2-3 and V is TRBV7-2, with 14 bases fitting TRBD2. V was clipped by 6 bases and J by 4 bases; unmatched bases: 6. This CDR3 has 16 amino acids. CDR1 is SGHTA and CDR2 is FQGNSA in the germline V gene. The CDR3 DNA follows: TGTGCCAGCAGACGGACTAGCGGGAGGAGAGCAGATACGCAGTATTTT. This codes for CASRRTSGRRADTQYF.

There are many counts of this clonotype. The chain employs TRBV7-2 and TRBJ1-4; possibly TRBD1 for D (6 bases). The CDR3 totals 16 residues. From germline, CDR1 is SGHTA and CDR2 FQGNSA. Trimming took 1 base from V and 7 from J, leaving 16 bases between them. The CDR3 sequence: CASSLVPGGAGEKLFF. The CDR3 region has the DNA TGTGCCAGCAGCTTAGTCCCGGGGGGCGCGGGTGAAAAACTGTTTTTT.

This clonotype was seen at least ten times. The J gene is TRBJ1-5, the V gene TRBV29-1; D gene uncertain. V dropped 2 bases and J dropped 1 base, with 9 bases sitting between them. This CDR3 is built from 14 residues. Germline lookup yields CDR1 SQVTM and CDR2 ANQGSEA. DNA of the CDR3: TGCAGCGTTGAAAGGGATAGGAGCAATCAGCCCCAGCATTTT. This encodes CSVERDRSNQPQHF.

This clonotype came up a few times. The V and J genes are TRBV5-8 and TRBJ2-7, with 8 bases that match TRBD2. The CDR3 is made up of 16 amino acids. The germline gives CDR1 SGHTS, CDR2 YDEGEE. V was pared by 4 bases and J by 2 bases, with 11 bases of the junction left unmatched. Here the CDR3 DNA reads TGTGCCAGCAGCCTACATGATCCGGGACTAGCCTACGAGCAGTACTTC. This gives the protein CASSLHDPGLAYEQYF.

CDR3 in DNA: TGCAGTGCTAACAGGGGAACGAACACTGAAGCTTTCTTT. This encodes CSANRGTNTEAFF. The chain carries TRBV20-1 and TRBJ1-1, with 7 bases fitting TRBD1. The CDR3 extends over 13 amino acids. The trim removed 4 bases at V and 1 base at J, leaving 3 bases unmatched. CDR1 DFQATT and CDR2 SNEGSKA come from the germline V gene (reference sequence).

In its sample, this clonotype was seen many times. This rearrangement joins TRBV7-8 to TRBJ2-5, with 12 bases fitting TRBD2. The CDR3 length is 16 residues. Germline CDR1 SGHVS, CDR2 FQNEAQ. V dropped 6 bases and J dropped 4; count of bases not matched to a gene: 9. The CDR3 bases are TGTGCCAGCAGACTAGCGGGGGGCCTCACGGGAGAGACCCAGTACTTC. It codes for CASRLAGGLTGETQYF.

The chain is built from TRBV28 and TRBJ2-2, with D maybe TRBD2 (5 bases). Germline V gene lookup returns CDR1 MDHEN and CDR2 SYDVKM. V dropped 5 bases and J dropped 6 bases, with 16 bases sitting between them. The CDR3 has 15 residues. The CDR3 spells CASSIATKAAGELFF. DNA of the CDR3: TGTGCCAGCAGTATAGCCACGAAAGCGGCCGGGGAGCTGTTTTTT. Full variable domain (outside the CDR3, taken from reference TRBV28 and TRBJ2-2): DVKVTQSSRYLVKRTGEKVFLECVQDMDHENMFWYRQDPGLGLRLIYFSYDVKMKEKGDIPEGYSVSREKKERFSLILESASTNQTSMYLCASSIATKAAGELFFGEGSRLTVL.

Details on this clonotype: The junction and the germline gene differ at one end; a read error may be behind it. The V gene is TRBV9, the J gene TRBJ2-1; D is tentatively TRBD1 or TRBD2 (7 bases each). Germline V gene sequence: CDR1 SGDLS, CDR2 YYNGEE. The CDR3 has 14 residues. The CDR3 sequence: CDSSGTVPYNEQFF. The CDR3 region has the DNA TGTGACAGCAGCGGGACAGTTCCGTACAATGAGCAGTTCTTC.

In its sample, this clonotype was seen many times. V is TRBV7-2 and J is TRBJ2-7; 8 positions match TRBD1. The CDR3 is 13 amino acids. Losses at the gene ends were 8 bases for V and 3 bases for J; bases not matched to a gene: 6. The V gene's germline CDR1 is SGHTA and CDR2 FQGNSA. The CDR3 coding sequence is TGTGCCAGCGCCCAAGGACAGGGCTACGAGCAGTACTTC. Translating gives CASAQGQGYEQYF.